The 8 T cell receptor beta chains presented below share a single source sample, sequenced in a study of T cell repertoires in cytomegalovirus infection. A single record per CDR3 protein comes from TCRdb applying MiXCR to the reads. This table has fewer than 550,000 distinct CDR3 sequences, approximately 25% appearing once. The sequenced material came from PBMCs. These receptors came from a human donor in good health (CMV status not recorded). Some clones in this sample may be carry-over from other donors' samples.

This clonotype was found once. The V and J genes are TRBV6-8 and TRBJ1-1, with 7 bases aligning to TRBD1. J was trimmed by 0 bases and V by 2 bases; bases with no gene match: 6. In germline, CDR1 is MNHGY, CDR2 SAAAGT. The CDR3 consists of 16 residues. The CDR3 spells CASSYIQGQLNTEAFF. The CDR3 region has the DNA TGTGCCAGCAGTTACATCCAGGGACAGCTGAACACTGAAGCTTTCTTT.

The chain is built from TRBV19 and TRBJ1-5; the D gene is possibly TRBD1 (6 bases). The germline V gene has CDR1 LNHDA and CDR2 SQIVND (reference sequence). This CDR3 has 16 residues. Trimming took 5 bases from V and 5 from J, leaving 19 bases between them. CDR3 coding DNA: TGTGCCAGTAGTCAGGAAAATACACGGACAGATCAGCCCCAGCATTTT. The encoded protein is CASSQENTRTDQPQHF.

V gene TRBV9 combines with J gene TRBJ2-1, with 7 bases fitting TRBD1. The germline V gene encodes CDR1 SGDLS and CDR2 YYNGEE. V dropped 3 bases and J dropped 6; count of bases not matched to a gene: 9. This CDR3 region has 15 residues. Written as DNA, the CDR3 is TGTGCCAGCAGCGCGAGACAGGGTCCCAGCAATGAGCAGTTCTTC. This translates into CASSARQGPSNEQFF.

This sequence joins TRBV20-1 and TRBJ2-3; D may correspond to TRBD1 or TRBD2 (5 bases each). The ends were cut back, 3 bases at V and 2 bases at J, with 12 bases in the middle. Germline assignment: CDR1 DFQATT and CDR2 SNEGSKA (reference sequence). CDR3 length: 14 amino acids. The CDR3 DNA sequence: TGCAGTGCTAGCGAGGGGACCGCCACAGATACGCAGTATTTT. Translated, it gives CSASEGTATDTQYF.

This clonotype was detected many times. The chain couples TRBV6-2 or TRBV6-3 to TRBJ2-1; possible D gene TRBD1, 6 bases. In germline, CDR1 is MNHEY, CDR2 SVGEGT. The CDR3 has 14 amino acids. V was cut by 6 bases and J by 8 bases, with 17 bases left in between. In DNA, the CDR3 is TGTGCCAGCAGCCGGGCCCAGGGGATACATGAGCAGTTCTTC. Protein sequence: CASSRAQGIHEQFF.

This clonotype has a handful of counts. The chain joins TRBV6-2 or TRBV6-3 to TRBJ2-7; either TRBD1 or TRBD2 may supply D (5 bases each). Trimming took 2 bases from V and 2 from J, leaving 13 bases between them. CDR1 MNHEY and CDR2 SVGEGT come from the germline V gene. The CDR3 runs to 15 residues. The CDR3 nucleotides are TGTGCCAGCAGTTACCGGGACCTTCCCCCCTACGAGCAGTACGTC. Its translation is CASSYRDLPPYEQYV.

This clonotype was found a few times. The V and J genes are TRBV30 and TRBJ1-1, with 8 bases fitting TRBD1. CDR1 is GTSNPN, CDR2 SVGIG, per germline (reference sequence). With 0 bases clipped from V and 1 base from J, the junction kept 10 bases outside the gene matches. The CDR3 length is 17 residues. The CDR3 sequence: CAWSVFGTGRGNTEAFF. In DNA, the CDR3 is TGTGCCTGGAGTGTTTTCGGGACAGGTCGAGGGAACACTGAAGCTTTCTTT.

This chain uses TRBV29-1 with TRBJ1-1; D gene unclear. Germline V gives CDR1 SQVTM, CDR2 ANQGSEA. The ends were cut back, 1 base at V and 7 bases at J, with 13 bases in the middle. CDR3 length: 13 amino acids. This CDR3 reads CSVEVYTTDEAFF. The CDR3 nucleotides read TGCAGCGTTGAAGTTTATACGACGGATGAAGCTTTCTTT. Combining the CDR3 with reference TRBV29-1 and TRBJ1-1 gives the whole variable domain SAVISQKPSRDICQRGTSLTIQCQVDSQVTMMFWYRQQPGQSLTLIATANQGSEATYESGFVIDKFPISRPNLTFSTLTVSNMSPEDSSIYLCSVEVYTTDEAFFGQGTRLTVV.